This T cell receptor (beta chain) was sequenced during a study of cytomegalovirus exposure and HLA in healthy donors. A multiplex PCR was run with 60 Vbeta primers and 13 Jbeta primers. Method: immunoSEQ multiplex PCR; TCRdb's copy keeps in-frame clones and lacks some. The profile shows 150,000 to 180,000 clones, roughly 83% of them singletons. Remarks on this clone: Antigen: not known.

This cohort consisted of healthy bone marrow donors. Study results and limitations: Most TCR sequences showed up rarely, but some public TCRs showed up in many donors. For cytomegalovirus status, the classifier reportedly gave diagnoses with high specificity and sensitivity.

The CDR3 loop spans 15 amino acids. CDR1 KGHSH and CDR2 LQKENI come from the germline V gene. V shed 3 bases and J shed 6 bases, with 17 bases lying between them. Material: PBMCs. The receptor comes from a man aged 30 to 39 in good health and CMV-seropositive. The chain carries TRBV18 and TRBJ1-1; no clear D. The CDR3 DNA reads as TGTGCCAGCTCACCGATTAGAGAGGGTGGCCCTGAAGCTTTCTTT. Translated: CASSPIREGGPEAFF.